The 25 T cell receptor beta chains given below trace back to one sample, sequenced in a study of Ad26.COV2.S vaccination and SARS-CoV-2 variants. The protocol was immunoSEQ multiplex PCR, while the TCRdb copy is restricted to in-frame clones and leaves out a portion. The sample has approximately 480,000 clones, 70% to 90% seen once. The treatment: roughly 18 received Ad26.COV2.S at low or high dose, single or two shots; several received placebo; per-sample allocation not given. On day 63 after the first injection, vaccine and placebo recipients gave samples. Here the sequenced sample was peripheral blood, taken in a trial of Ad26.COV2.S vaccine versus placebo. These receptors all come from a person aged 18-60 years who received the Ad26.COV2.S COVID-19 vaccine or a placebo.

The chain employs TRBV5-6 and TRBJ1-4; the D is unclear. Germline V CDR1 and CDR2: SGHDT, YYEEEE. Trimming stripped 3 bases from V and 8 bases from J, with 11 bases between. This CDR3 comprises 13 residues. The CDR3 here is CASSSRMREKLFF. CDR3 bases: TGTGCCAGCAGCTCCCGGATGAGGGAAAAACTGTTTTTT.

CDR3 in DNA: TGTGCCAGCAGTTTTGGGACTAGCTCTGGGGAGCAGTACTTC. Amino acid sequence: CASSFGTSSGEQYF. This chain uses TRBV6-5 with TRBJ2-7; 9 bases fit TRBD2. This CDR3 spans 14 amino acids. V lost 4 bases, J lost 7 bases, and 8 bases stayed unmatched. The V gene's germline CDR1 is MNHEY and CDR2 SVGAGI.

V usage is TRBV27 and J usage is TRBJ1-2; D is possibly TRBD1 (6 bases). Trimming stripped 6 bases from V and 0 bases from J, with 11 bases between. Germline CDR1 is MNHEY and CDR2 is SMNVEV (reference sequence). This CDR3 region has 14 residues. As DNA, the CDR3 is TGTGCCAGCAGCCACCAGGGGCCTAACTATGGCTACACCTTC. Its translation is CASSHQGPNYGYTF.

The chain links TRBV2 to TRBJ2-1; 13 nucleotides agree with TRBD2. From germline, CDR1 is SNHLY and CDR2 FYNNEI. The CDR3 has 17 residues. With V trimmed by 7 bases and J by 7 bases, 13 bases remained unmatched. The CDR3 is CASTQSQSGLAGNEQFF. Here the CDR3 DNA reads TGTGCCAGCACTCAAAGCCAGTCGGGACTAGCGGGGAATGAGCAGTTCTTC.

V is TRBV5-4 and J is TRBJ2-5; D gene ambiguous. The CDR3 is made up of 13 amino acids. Germline CDR1 and CDR2: SGHNT and YYREEE (reference sequence). V lost 4 bases and J 5 bases, leaving 12 bases between the germline ends. CDR3 DNA sequence: TGTGCCAGCAGCCCATCACCTCCCGAGACCCAGTACTTC. Translating gives CASSPSPPETQYF.

The V call is TRBV7-2, the J call TRBJ2-5, with no clear D. The V and J ends lost 3 bases and 0 bases respectively, with 14 bases between them. This CDR3 is 16 amino acids long. CDR1 is SGHTA and CDR2 is FQGNSA in the germline V gene. For the CDR3, the DNA is TGTGCCAGCAGCTTGCCCACGATCATGTACCAAGAGACCCAGTACTTC. It translates to CASSLPTIMYQETQYF.

J is TRBJ1-4 and V is TRBV7-8; 7 nucleotides align to TRBD1. The length of the CDR3 is 14 residues. Losses at the gene ends were 3 bases for V and 6 bases for J; bases not matched to a gene: 4. Per the germline V gene, CDR1 is SGHVS and CDR2 is FQNEAQ. CDR3 DNA: TGTGCCAGCAGCTTTGCTGGGACAGATGAAAAACTGTTTTTT. This sequence encodes CASSFAGTDEKLFF.

This clone was found once. V gene TRBV27 combines with J gene TRBJ2-3; tentative D call: TRBD2 (5 bases). V gave up 2 bases and J gave up 3 bases, with 9 bases separating them. The germline CDR1 and CDR2 sequences are MNHEY and SMNVEV (reference sequence). The CDR3 is 14 residues long. The CDR3 DNA follows: TGTGCCAGCAGTTTAGTCGGGAAAACAGATACGCAGTATTTT. Translating it yields CASSLVGKTDTQYF.

A few counts support this clone. V usage is TRBV27 and J usage is TRBJ1-1; 8 nucleotides agree with TRBD1. The CDR3 loop spans 13 amino acids. V trimming: 5 bases; J trimming: 7 bases; junction bases outside the gene matches: 6. The germline V gene has CDR1 MNHEY and CDR2 SMNVEV (reference sequence). CDR3 DNA: TGTGCCAGCAGTATGACAGGGGCCGATGAAGCTTTCTTT. Translating gives CASSMTGADEAFF.

The chain combines TRBV9 with TRBJ2-2; TRBD2 agrees at 8 bases. The CDR3 contains 16 residues. The J segment lost 5 bases and the V segment lost 0 bases, leaving 6 bases of the junction unmatched. From germline, CDR1 is SGDLS and CDR2 YYNGEE. The CDR3: CASSVGLREVTGELFF. CDR3 coding DNA: TGTGCCAGCAGCGTAGGGTTGCGGGAGGTTACCGGGGAGCTGTTTTTT.

This sequence joins TRBV29-1 and TRBJ2-7; the D is unclear. Germline V gene lookup returns CDR1 SQVTM and CDR2 ANQGSEA. The CDR3 extends over 11 amino acids. The V end was cut by 8 bases, the J end by 0 bases, with 8 bases between. The DNA for the CDR3 is TGCAGCACTCGACACTCCTACGAGCAGTACTTC. Amino acids: CSTRHSYEQYF.

V gene TRBV27 combines with J gene TRBJ1-2; TRBD1 aligns across 10 bases. The CDR3 extends over 15 amino acids. Trimming removed 6 bases from V and 5 bases from J; junction bases left unmatched: 9. The germline V gene has CDR1 MNHEY and CDR2 SMNVEV (reference sequence). The DNA of the CDR3 is TGTGCCAGCAGCCCGACAGGGGGCGATTATTATGGCTACACCTTC. Protein sequence: CASSPTGGDYYGYTF.

This clone has more than one count but fewer than ten. The chain links TRBV7-9 to TRBJ2-7; D possibly corresponds to TRBD1 (6 bases). CDR1 and CDR2 from the germline V gene are SEHNR and FQNEAQ (reference sequence). The CDR3 is made up of 15 amino acids. The germline V and J ends were trimmed by 3 bases and 1 base, with 13 bases remaining between them. The CDR3 region is CASSLGAQPSYEQYF. The CDR3 DNA is TGTGCCAGCAGCTTGGGGGCCCAACCTTCCTACGAGCAGTACTTC. The variable domain in full, completed from reference TRBV7-9 and TRBJ2-7, reads DTGVSQNPRHKITKRGQNVTFRCDPISEHNRLYWYRQTLGQGPEFLTYFQNEAQLEKSRLLSDRFSAERPKGSFSTLEIQRTEQGDSAMYLCASSLGAQPSYEQYFGPGTRLTVT.

The V and J genes are TRBV13 and TRBJ1-4; perhaps TRBD1 as D (6 bases). This CDR3 has 14 residues. Germline assignment: CDR1 PRHDT and CDR2 FYEKMQ (reference sequence). Trimming removed 5 bases at V and 4 bases at J, with 11 bases between. The CDR3, as DNA: TGTGCCAGCAGCAGGACAGATCTTAATGAAAAACTGTTTTTT. Its translation is CASSRTDLNEKLFF.

The chain couples TRBV6-4 to TRBJ2-3; 10 bases are shared with TRBD1. Germline CDR1 reads MRHNA; CDR2 reads SNTAGT. Trimming cost V 5 bases and J 5 bases; bases outside gene matches: 4. This CDR3 contains 14 residues. The CDR3 loop is CASSLGTGVDTQYF. The CDR3 nucleotides are TGTGCCAGCAGTCTTGGGACAGGGGTAGATACGCAGTATTTT.

This chain connects TRBV5-6 to TRBJ2-2; D gene uncertain. V shed 2 bases and J shed 5 bases, with 7 bases lying between them. The germline V gene has CDR1 SGHDT and CDR2 YYEEEE. The CDR3 has 13 amino acids. In nucleotides, the CDR3 is TGTGCCAGCAGCTTTATCTTTACCGGGGAGCTGTTTTTT. Protein: CASSFIFTGELFF.

As regards this clone: Just one base apart from a much larger clone, this may be a read error. This chain joins TRBV28 and TRBJ2-1; D call uncertain. Germline V gives CDR1 MDHEN, CDR2 SYDVKM. This CDR3 is 13 amino acids long. V lost 2 bases, J lost 4 bases, and 6 bases lay in between. CDR3 in amino acids: CASSLGGYNEQFF. The DNA of the CDR3 is TGTGCCAGCAGTTTAGGCGGATACAATGAGCAGTTCTTC. The whole variable domain, remainder taken from reference TRBV28 and TRBJ2-1, is DVKVTQSSRYLVKRTGEKVFLECVQDMDHENMFWYRQDPGLGLRLIYFSYDVKMKEKGDIPEGYSVSREKKERFSLILESASTNQTSMYLCASSLGGYNEQFFGPGTRLTVL.

The J gene is TRBJ2-5, the V gene TRBV4-1, with TRBD1 as a possible D gene (6 bases). In germline, CDR1 is MGHRA, CDR2 YSYEKL. Trimming pared 4 bases from V and 0 bases from J, leaving 18 bases between. The CDR3 totals 17 residues. The CDR3, as DNA: TGCGCCAGCAGCCCCGGGGTCTTTACAGGGTACCAAGAGACCCAGTACTTC. Translated, it gives CASSPGVFTGYQETQYF.

Here the CDR3 reads CASSSRGSGNLRAYNEQFF. The CDR3 bases are TGTGCCAGCAGCTCGCGGGGAAGCGGGAACCTCCGCGCCTACAATGAGCAGTTCTTC. The gene calls are TRBV7-2 and TRBJ2-1, with TRBD2 matching 7 bases. J gave up 2 bases and V 4 bases, and 17 bases lay outside the gene matches. Per the germline V gene, CDR1 is SGHTA and CDR2 is FQGNSA. The CDR3 sequence is 19 residues long.

V is TRBV18 and J is TRBJ2-7; 8 positions match TRBD1. Germline V gene lookup returns CDR1 KGHSH and CDR2 LQKENI. The CDR3 is 16 amino acids. Trimming cost V 3 bases and J 3 bases; bases outside gene matches: 10. Here the CDR3 reads CASSPRQGAGNYEQYF. CDR3 DNA sequence: TGTGCCAGCTCACCTCGGCAGGGGGCAGGCAACTACGAGCAGTACTTC.

The V gene is TRBV28, the J gene TRBJ2-7; possibly TRBD1 or TRBD2 for D (5 bases each). V was clipped by 6 bases and J by 6 bases, with 18 bases between them. CDR3 length: 14 amino acids. From germline, CDR1 is MDHEN and CDR2 SYDVKM. The CDR3 DNA is TGTGCCAGCAGCTCCGGGACCCTCACCTCCGAGCAGTACTTC. This gives the protein CASSSGTLTSEQYF.

The chain's CDR3 is CASSPGTSYNEQFF. For the CDR3, the DNA is TGTGCCAGCAGTCCCGGGACCTCGTACAATGAGCAGTTCTTC. The gene calls are TRBV6-4 and TRBJ2-1; D may correspond to TRBD1 or TRBD2 (5 bases each). V lost 5 bases and J lost 4, with 12 bases in between. The CDR3 is 14 amino acids. Germline V gene data show CDR1 as MRHNA and CDR2 as SNTAGT.

J is TRBJ1-5 and V is TRBV19, with no clear D. The CDR3 spans 13 residues. The V end was cut by 6 bases, the J end by 7 bases, with 13 bases between. Germline loops: CDR1 LNHDA, CDR2 SQIVND (reference sequence). The CDR3 loop reads CASSDGPLQPQHF. CDR3 sequence (DNA): TGTGCCAGTAGCGACGGGCCCTTACAGCCCCAGCATTTT.

The chain links TRBV19 to TRBJ1-2; 7 bases line up with TRBD1. The CDR3 runs to 14 residues. J was trimmed by 10 bases and V by 3 bases; bases with no gene match: 11. The germline V gene has CDR1 LNHDA and CDR2 SQIVND (reference sequence). In nucleotides, the CDR3 is TGTGCCAGTAGTATTTTAGGGACAGACCTGATCTACACCTTC. Its translation: CASSILGTDLIYTF.

CDR3 amino acids: CASSLTPGWDQPQHF. Written as DNA, the CDR3 is TGCGCCAGCAGCTTGACCCCTGGGTGGGACCAGCCCCAGCATTTT. The chain recombines TRBV5-1 with TRBJ1-5, with D maybe TRBD1 (5 bases). V was pared by 1 base and J by 7 bases, with 15 bases between. Germline V gene data show CDR1 as SGHRS and CDR2 as YFSETQ. The CDR3 runs 15 residues.